This TCR beta chain appears in the sequencing data of a study of blood T cell repertoires in COVID-19. Looking at the study overall: Acute-phase and convalescent COVID-19 samples originated in the United States, Italy and Spain.

From germline, CDR1 is SGHTS and CDR2 YDEGEE. Trimming took 4 bases from V and 5 from J, leaving 15 bases between them. The CDR3 consists of 14 residues. Methods used by the authors: Reference gene primer amplification gave estimated nucleated cell counts. Libraries were prepared by immunoSEQ multiplex PCR; TCRdb keeps only in-frame clonotypes and omits some of them. That table is the source of V, J and clone size, and D and trimming were worked out from the DNA. Here the sample spans tens of thousands of clones, roughly four fifths being singletons. The chain carries TRBV5-8 and TRBJ1-2; D perhaps matches TRBD1 (6 bases). Source material: peripheral blood. This TCR came from a woman aged 55 to 70 with acute or convalescent COVID-19. The CDR3 sequence: CASSPLNREYGYTF. Here the CDR3 DNA reads TGTGCCAGCAGCCCGCTTAACAGGGAGTATGGCTACACCTTC.